This TCR beta chain was captured in a study of beta chain features in type 1 diabetes. About the study: Over all samples combined, about 99,000,000 sorted cells were examined.

Expressed TCRB transcripts got sequenced, as all isolated RNA was reverse transcribed. Sequencing used immunoSEQ multiplex PCR; TCRdb keeps in-frame clones, though not all of them. The sample holds under 90,000 clones; approximately 32% are singletons and the top ten take 0.45%. For this clone: The antigen is unknown.

Study results and caveats: The question left open here concerned HLA type influencing TCRB rearrangement.

Germline V lookup: CDR1 MNHNS, CDR2 SASEGT. The CDR3 length is 15 residues. Trimming removed 3 bases at V and 2 bases at J, with 13 bases between. Sequencing was carried out using stem cell memory CD4+ T cells from blood. The receptor was derived from a woman aged 18-30 years in good health. J is TRBJ1-2 and V is TRBV6-1; D is uncertain. The CDR3 sequence is CASSDDPGINYGYTF. CDR3 sequence (DNA): TGTGCCAGCAGTGACGATCCCGGGATCAACTATGGCTACACCTTC.